This T cell receptor beta chain comes out of a study of blood T cell repertoires in COVID-19 (dated by TCRdb to about 2020). Describing the broader study: Collaborator samples came from the United States, Italy and Spain and covered acute and convalescent phases of COVID-19. The repertoires were made available in a free public database intended to serve as a resource for research on the immune response to SARS-CoV-2. The material from the prospective study consisted of cDNA or gDNA derived from T cells, B-cell-depleted T cells, or PBMCs. The sample metadata nearly always contained a de-identified subject ID, COVID-19 status, age in years and sex. HLA class I and class II types, where available, came from metadata supplied by the sample provider rather than from assay-based typing. Deeply sampled blood TCRbeta repertoires from subjects exposed to, actively infected with, or recovered from COVID-19 were included in the dataset. Samples were obtained from the ongoing ImmuneRACE study (first 160 participants) and from 1,254 subjects provided by 6 global collaborators. Overall study results and their limits: The quantity of clinical and demographic metadata differed by source and by participant and was supplied without curation.

The collaborating institutions used their own protocols to collect whole blood in K2EDTA tubes. For TCRbeta analysis, collaborators shipped samples in one of three forms: frozen whole blood, isolated PBMCs, or DNA extracted from either of those sample types. TCRbeta CDR3 regions were amplified from genomic DNA by means of the immunoSEQ Assay, a bias-controlled multiplex PCR. The original methods were these. The number of nucleated cells in each sample was estimated by amplification of reference gene primers within the assay. To quantify the absolute abundance of each unique TCRbeta CDR3 rearrangement, sequence reads were collapsed and filtered. For each sample, productive Simpson clonality was calculated as the square root of Simpson's diversity index over productive rearrangements. Held by TCRdb, this immuneACCESS table contains in-frame sequences only and omits some clones. Under half of the omission traces to an unresolved V gene where checked; the cause of the rest is unknown. V and J calls and clone size are given by that table; D and trimming were obtained from the DNA. The sample yields around 300,000 clones; around 86% were counted once. The biggest ten clones account for around 2% of the sample.

As for this clone: Its antigen target is currently unknown. Nothing much larger sits one base from this clone, and base qualities are not available.

Spanning cysteine to phenylalanine, the CDR3 consists of 16 amino acids. Here the CDR3 DNA is all that survives: 48 bases in frame from base 1. The CDR1 and CDR2 encoded by the germline V gene are MNHNS and SASEGT. Relative to germline, V is 4 bases shorter and J is 8 bases shorter, with 23 bases between their ends. The receptor comes from a man aged 50 to 60 with acute or convalescent COVID-19. The sample taken for sequencing was peripheral blood. Recombination joined TRBV6-1 with TRBJ1-2; the D gene cannot be named for sure. Read as DNA, the sequence is TGTGCCAGCAGTGGAAAGCAAGGAGCTGGCCATGGGGGCTACACCTTC. Translated, it gives CASSGKQGAGHGGYTF.